The clone carrying this TCR beta chain was observed once. Profiled with immunoSEQ multiplex PCR; TCRdb holds only in-frame clones, not every one. The table includes roughly 80,000 clones, about 92% detected once. The data were obtained in a study of technical replicates of blood from several donors. The CDR3 is made up of 18 amino acids. Germline V CDR1 and CDR2: SGDLS, YYNGEE. Trimming shortened V by 3 bases and J by 3 bases, and 21 bases separated the two germline ends. The TCR was taken from a human donor in good health. The sequenced material came from T cells isolated from PBMCs. V and J are TRBV9 and TRBJ1-4; D unresolved. CDR3 region: CASSAYLIRPAPNEKLFF. CDR3 coding DNA: TGTGCCAGCAGCGCCTATTTAATCAGGCCTGCCCCTAATGAAAAACTGTTTTTT.